These 20 T cell receptor beta chains originate from one sample sequenced in a study of blood T cell repertoires in COVID-19. Sequencing used immunoSEQ multiplex PCR; TCRdb keeps in-frame clones, though not all of them. The sample carries tens of thousands of clones, more than 85% recorded once. Material: peripheral blood. The receptor source for this set is a man aged 65-85 years with active COVID-19.

The chain links TRBV7-8 to TRBJ1-2; 10 bases are a match to TRBD1. In germline, CDR1 is SGHVS, CDR2 FQNEAQ. V shed 2 bases, J shed 4 bases, and the junction held 10 bases outside the gene matches. This CDR3 is built from 17 residues. CDR3 loop: CASSLSTGTGASYGYTF. CDR3 nucleotides: TGTGCCAGCAGCTTATCGACCGGGACAGGGGCCAGCTATGGCTACACCTTC.

This rearrangement joins TRBV27 to TRBJ2-7; possibly TRBD2 for D (5 bases). The CDR3 loop spans 15 amino acids. Germline V gives CDR1 MNHEY, CDR2 SMNVEV (reference sequence). The V end was cut by 5 bases, the J end by 6 bases, with 20 bases between. The CDR3 sequence: CASSPRAGRFGEQYF. The CDR3 coding sequence is TGTGCCAGCAGTCCGCGGGCCGGCCGGTTCGGCGAGCAGTACTTC.

This clone was found a few times. The chain is built from TRBV19 and TRBJ2-1, with 15 bases matching TRBD2. In germline, CDR1 is LNHDA, CDR2 SQIVND (reference sequence). The CDR3 consists of 18 residues. V trimming: 8 bases; J trimming: 4 bases; junction bases outside the gene matches: 12. The CDR3 reads CASGDLGTSGRSYNEQFF. The CDR3 nucleotides are TGTGCCAGTGGGGACTTAGGGACTAGCGGGAGGTCATACAATGAGCAGTTCTTC. The full variable domain, rest sourced from reference TRBV19 and TRBJ2-1, is DGGITQSPKYLFRKEGQNVTLSCEQNLNHDAMYWYRQDPGQGLRLIYYSQIVNDFQKGDIAEGYSVSREKKESFPLTVTSAQKNPTAFYLCASGDLGTSGRSYNEQFFGPGTRLTVL.

This clone was observed a single time. The rearrangement links TRBV18 to TRBJ2-7; tentatively, D is TRBD1 (6 bases). CDR1 is KGHSH, CDR2 LQKENI, per germline. This CDR3 has 13 amino acids. Trimming left V 3 bases short and J 7 bases short, with 13 bases between. In nucleotides, the CDR3 is TGTGCCAGCTCACCCGCGACAGGCGGGGAGCAGTACTTC. Protein product: CASSPATGGEQYF.

This clone was observed a few times. The chain combines TRBV6-6 with TRBJ1-1; 10 bases are a match to TRBD1. Germline V gene lookup returns CDR1 MNHNY and CDR2 SVGAGI (reference sequence). This CDR3 contains 14 residues. V gave up 6 bases and J gave up 11 bases; unmatched junction bases: 12. This chain's CDR3 is CASSPSPGTGEAFF. The CDR3 region has the DNA TGTGCCAGCAGCCCCAGTCCCGGGACAGGGGAGGCTTTCTTT.

This clone came up a few times. The chain joins TRBV11-3 to TRBJ2-1; 9 bases line up with TRBD2. CDR1 is SGHNT and CDR2 is YENEEA in the germline V gene. CDR3 length: 15 amino acids. The junction had 6 bases not matched to a gene; V was cut back by 0 bases and J by 9 bases. In nucleotides, the CDR3 is TGTGCCAGCAGCTTAGACGGCCTAGCGGGACGTGAGCAGTTCTTC. Translation gives CASSLDGLAGREQFF.

The table lists this clone with a few counts. This chain links TRBV9 with TRBJ2-3, with 8 bases matching TRBD2. The junction had 17 bases not matched to a gene; V was cut back by 4 bases and J by 4 bases. The CDR3 loop spans 18 amino acids. Germline loops: CDR1 SGDLS, CDR2 YYNGEE. The CDR3 DNA reads TGTGCCAGCAGCCCACTCGGTCGGTCGGGAGGGGGGGCAGATACGCAGTATTTT. This gives the protein CASSPLGRSGGGADTQYF.

The chain uses TRBV12-5 and TRBJ2-3, with TRBD2 matching over 7 bases. This CDR3 region has 14 residues. The germline V gene encodes CDR1 LGHNT and CDR2 FRNRAP. J was trimmed by 6 bases and V by 7 bases; bases with no gene match: 10. The CDR3 DNA sequence: TGTGCTAGTGCCCTAGGGCTAGCGGAGGATACGCAGTATTTT. Residues: CASALGLAEDTQYF.

This rearrangement joins TRBV7-9 to TRBJ1-4; tentatively, D is TRBD1 (6 bases). V was cut by 1 base and J by 11 bases, with 14 bases left in between. Germline V gene sequence: CDR1 SEHNR, CDR2 FQNEAQ (reference sequence). This CDR3 has 14 residues. CDR3 loop: CASSLEGHGGKLFF. In nucleotides, the CDR3 is TGTGCCAGCAGCTTAGAGGGACACGGGGGGAAACTGTTTTTT. Complete variable domain (other parts from reference TRBV7-9 and TRBJ1-4): DTGVSQNPRHKITKRGQNVTFRCDPISEHNRLYWYRQTLGQGPEFLTYFQNEAQLEKSRLLSDRFSAERPKGSFSTLEIQRTEQGDSAMYLCASSLEGHGGKLFFGSGTQLSVL.

V gene TRBV6-5 combines with J gene TRBJ2-2, with TRBD2 matching over 9 bases. The V and J ends lost 3 bases and 6 bases, in that order; junction bases with no gene match: 5. Germline CDR1 MNHEY, CDR2 SVGAGI. The CDR3 extends over 15 amino acids. In DNA form, the CDR3 reads TGTGCCAGCAGTTATTTCGCGGGAGGGCCCGGGGAGCTGTTTTTT. This translates into CASSYFAGGPGELFF.

This sequence joins TRBV7-2 and TRBJ2-1; D is perhaps TRBD2 (6 bases). The length of the CDR3 is 13 residues. Germline V gives CDR1 SGHTA, CDR2 FQGNSA. V gave up 6 bases and J gave up 11 bases, with 17 bases separating them. CDR3 in amino acids: CASRSGAGPQQFF. In DNA form, the CDR3 reads TGTGCCAGCAGGTCGGGTGCGGGACCTCAGCAGTTCTTC. Full variable domain (remainder filled in from reference TRBV7-2 and TRBJ2-1): GAGVSQSPSNKVTEKGKDVELRCDPISGHTALYWYRQSLGQGLEFLIYFQGNSAPDKSGLPSDRFSAERTGGSVSTLTIQRTQQEDSAVYLCASRSGAGPQQFFGPGTRLTVL.

J is TRBJ2-7 and V is TRBV19; TRBD2 is a possible D gene (5 bases). V dropped 7 bases and J dropped 0 bases, with 13 bases sitting between them. The CDR3 has 14 amino acids. Germline V gene lookup returns CDR1 LNHDA and CDR2 SQIVND (reference sequence). This chain's CDR3 is CASKERGLSYEQYF. In nucleotides, the CDR3 is TGTGCCAGTAAGGAGAGAGGGCTCTCCTACGAGCAGTACTTC. Using reference TRBV19 and TRBJ2-7 for the parts outside the CDR3, the full variable domain is DGGITQSPKYLFRKEGQNVTLSCEQNLNHDAMYWYRQDPGQGLRLIYYSQIVNDFQKGDIAEGYSVSREKKESFPLTVTSAQKNPTAFYLCASKERGLSYEQYFGPGTRLTVT.

V gene TRBV6-5 combines with J gene TRBJ2-1, with D possibly being TRBD2 (5 bases). This CDR3 is 16 amino acids long. Trimming pared 0 bases from V and 4 bases from J, leaving 13 bases between. CDR1 and CDR2 from the germline V gene are MNHEY and SVGAGI. CDR3 loop: CASSYSPSGIYNEQFF. CDR3 coding DNA: TGTGCCAGCAGTTACTCCCCCTCGGGGATATACAATGAGCAGTTCTTC.

This clone has only a few counts. The same CDR3 arises from other DNA sequences in this sample as well. This chain uses TRBV6-6 with TRBJ2-7; 8 bases align to TRBD2. V was clipped by 6 bases and J by 6 bases; unmatched bases: 4. Germline CDR1 and CDR2: MNHNY and SVGAGI (reference sequence). The CDR3 runs 12 residues. CDR3 amino acids: CASSPGGGEQYF. Written as DNA, the CDR3 is TGTGCCAGCAGCCCGGGAGGGGGCGAGCAGTACTTC.

CDR3 sequence: CASSTGTSGGGSYNEQFF. The CDR3 region has the DNA TGTGCCAGCAGCACCGGGACTAGCGGGGGGGGATCCTACAATGAGCAGTTCTTC. The V and J genes are TRBV5-4 and TRBJ2-1, with 16 bases lining up with TRBD2. This CDR3 has 18 residues. V was clipped by 4 bases and J by 1 base; unmatched bases: 5. CDR1 and CDR2 from the germline V gene are SGHNT and YYREEE (reference sequence). The complete variable domain, with remaining parts taken from reference TRBV5-4 and TRBJ2-1, reads ETGVTQSPTHLIKTRGQQVTLRCSSQSGHNTVSWYQQALGQGPQFIFQYYREEENGRGNFPPRFSGLQFPNYSSELNVNALELDDSALYLCASSTGTSGGGSYNEQFFGPGTRLTVL.

This CDR3 is CAWSRRGGSGSPTGELFF. DNA for the CDR3: TGTGCCTGGAGTCGAAGGGGTGGTAGCGGGAGCCCCACCGGGGAGCTGTTTTTT. This chain joins TRBV30 and TRBJ2-2, with 9 bases matching TRBD2. From germline, CDR1 is GTSNPN and CDR2 SVGIG (reference sequence). V lost 2 bases to trimming and J lost 4 bases; unmatched junction nucleotides: 14. This CDR3 is built from 18 residues.

This rearrangement joins TRBV7-2 to TRBJ2-5; 7 bases agree with TRBD2. CDR3 length: 14 residues. The germline V gene encodes CDR1 SGHTA and CDR2 FQGNSA. Losses at the gene ends were 5 bases for V and 7 bases for J; bases not matched to a gene: 10. The CDR3 bases are TGTGCCAGCAGCCCCGGGACGGGGGAGGGGACCCAGTACTTC. Translation gives CASSPGTGEGTQYF.

The rearrangement joins TRBV5-6 to TRBJ2-5; 12 bases are shared with TRBD2. Germline loops: CDR1 SGHDT, CDR2 YYEEEE. J lost 0 bases, V lost 4 bases, and 4 bases had no gene match. The CDR3 consists of 16 residues. CDR3 nucleotide sequence: TGTGCCAGCAGCCCGTGGACTAGCGGGAACCAAGAGACCCAGTACTTC. It encodes CASSPWTSGNQETQYF.

The chain carries TRBV11-3 and TRBJ2-1, with D maybe TRBD2 (6 bases). Trimming shortened V by 6 bases and J by 7 bases, and 13 bases separated the two germline ends. CDR1 SGHNT and CDR2 YENEEA come from the germline V gene. This CDR3 is 13 amino acids long. The CDR3 region is CASRGPAGNEQFF. For the CDR3, the DNA is TGTGCCAGCAGAGGTCCCGCGGGGAATGAGCAGTTCTTC.

V and J are TRBV7-9 and TRBJ2-7; possible D gene TRBD2, 5 bases. The ends were cut back, 1 base at V and 6 bases at J, with 7 bases in the middle. CDR1 and CDR2 (germline): SEHNR, FQNEAQ (reference sequence). This CDR3 comprises 12 residues. CDR3 nucleotides: TGTGCCAGCAGCTTAGAGGCGGGCGAGCAGTACTTC. This gives the protein CASSLEAGEQYF. Full variable domain (missing parts from reference TRBV7-9 and TRBJ2-7): DTGVSQNPRHKITKRGQNVTFRCDPISEHNRLYWYRQTLGQGPEFLTYFQNEAQLEKSRLLSDRFSAERPKGSFSTLEIQRTEQGDSAMYLCASSLEAGEQYFGPGTRLTVT.